The present T cell receptor (beta chain) was sequenced within a study of T-cell memory formation after mild COVID-19. General study points: Whether second-wave clones peaking at day 37 were SARS-CoV-2 specific went unconfirmed. Shrinking CD4+ clones were chiefly CM and EM; CD8+ ones were chiefly EMRA. Clones shrinking from day 15 to 85 showed even CD4/CD8 mixes; later expanders tilted CD4+.

TCRdb reanalysed the 5' RACE reads using MiXCR and keeps one entry per CDR3 protein. The profile shows under 350,000 distinct CDR3 sequences, around 15% of them singletons. As to this clonotype: Its antigen is not known.

The V gene's germline CDR1 is SNHLY and CDR2 FYNNEI. CDR3 length: 14 residues. Trimming took 8 bases from V and 4 from J; bases not matched to a gene: 10. Sequenced input: PBMCs or a T cell subset sorted from them (not recorded which). The TCR comes from a young man who had mild COVID-19 (a few samples of this study predate the infection). Cell type and time point are not known. The J gene is TRBJ2-7, the V gene TRBV2, with TRBD1 matching 8 bases. DNA of the CDR3: TGTGCCAGCTCCGGACAGGGTAAAGGGTACGAGCAGTACTTC. The encoded protein is CASSGQGKGYEQYF.